Each of the 23 T cell receptor beta chains below was sequenced from the same sample in a study of breast tumors, draining lymph nodes, adjacent tissues. TCRdb re-analysed the multiplex PCR reads in MiXCR, keeping a single row per CDR3 protein. Here the sample spans some 100,000 distinct CDR3 sequences, about 20% being singletons. Breast cancer patients provided tissue from their axillary draining lymph nodes. Sequenced input: axillary lymph node tissue. The receptor source for this set is a female donor with breast cancer. Some clones in this sample may be carry-over from other donors' samples.

This clonotype was recorded many times. The DNA for the CDR3 is TGCGCCAGCAGCCAAGACGTTGGGGGGCTGTTTTTT. Amino acid sequence: CASSQDVGGLFF. The J gene is TRBJ1-4, the V gene TRBV4-1; maybe TRBD1 (5 bases). The CDR3 has 12 residues. Germline CDR1 MGHRA, CDR2 YSYEKL. V lost 0 bases and J lost 14, with 10 bases in between.

As concerns this clonotype: Its ends do not fully match the called genes, so a read error is possible. The V and J genes are TRBV7-9 and TRBJ1-6; D remains ambiguous. This CDR3 has 12 amino acids. CDR1 is SEHNR and CDR2 is FQNEAQ in the germline V gene (reference sequence). CDR3 sequence (DNA): TGCGCCAGCAGCTTATGGGGTTCACCCCTCCACTTT. Amino acid sequence: CASSLWGSPLHF.

This clonotype was recorded at least ten times. V and J are TRBV7-2 and TRBJ2-2; perhaps TRBD2 as D (6 bases). The germline V gene has CDR1 SGHTA and CDR2 FQGNSA. This CDR3 spans 17 amino acids. V lost 5 bases to trimming and J lost 4 bases, with 20 bases between them. The CDR3 DNA reads as TGTGCCAGCAGCCTAACCCGGGACTCCCTTTTCACCGGGGAGCTGTTTTTT. Translation: CASSLTRDSLFTGELFF.

This clonotype was detected only a few times. CDR3 DNA sequence: TGCGCCAGCAAACGGGGGGGCACCGGGGAGCTGTTTTTT. Translation: CASKRGGTGELFF. The chain has TRBV10-2 and TRBJ2-2, with 8 bases that match TRBD2. Germline-derived CDR1 and CDR2 are WSHSY and SAAADI. This CDR3 is 13 amino acids long. V lost 7 bases to trimming and J lost 4 bases; unmatched junction nucleotides: 2.

This clonotype was seen at least ten times. J is TRBJ1-2 and V is TRBV19; possible D gene TRBD1, 6 bases. The germline V and J ends were trimmed by 7 bases and 8 bases, with 20 bases remaining between them. The CDR3 has 14 amino acids. Per germline, CDR1 LNHDA and CDR2 SQIVND (reference sequence). The CDR3 coding sequence is TGTGCCAGTAAATCGGACAGTTCCCCGGGAGGCTACACCTTC. Residues: CASKSDSSPGGYTF.

In its sample, this clonotype was seen many times. V gene TRBV5-4 combines with J gene TRBJ1-4, with D possibly TRBD1 on 5 matching bases. CDR1 and CDR2 (germline): SGHNT, YYREEE (reference sequence). V was clipped by 5 bases and J by 4 bases, with 15 bases between them. The CDR3 is made up of 15 amino acids. CDR3 amino acids: CASSRGGTNNEKLFF. CDR3 coding DNA: TGTGCCAGCAGTCGCGGTGGGACGAATAATGAAAAACTGTTTTTT.

This clonotype was seen at least ten times. The gene calls are TRBV20-1 and TRBJ2-7, with 8 bases lining up with TRBD2. The CDR3 length is 15 residues. From germline, CDR1 is DFQATT and CDR2 SNEGSKA (reference sequence). V lost 1 base to trimming and J lost 5 bases; unmatched junction nucleotides: 10. The CDR3 sequence is CSARGLAGLEDEQYF. CDR3 sequence (DNA): TGCAGTGCTAGAGGCTTAGCGGGGTTAGAGGACGAGCAGTACTTC.

The rearrangement uses TRBV2 and TRBJ1-1, with D tentatively TRBD1 (6 bases). Trimming took off 3 bases at V and 7 bases at J, with 12 bases between the two ends. This CDR3 spans 13 amino acids. Per the germline V gene, CDR1 is SNHLY and CDR2 is FYNNEI. CDR3 protein: CASSDYRVREAFF. CDR3 nucleotides: TGTGCCAGCAGTGATTACAGGGTCCGTGAAGCTTTCTTT.

This clonotype occurred once. The chain has TRBV28 and TRBJ2-5, with TRBD2 matching over 12 bases. Trimming at V came to 6 bases and at J to 3 bases, leaving 14 bases not matched to a gene. Germline lookup yields CDR1 MDHEN and CDR2 SYDVKM. This CDR3 has 18 residues. CDR3 residues: CASRPRLAGEWGKETQYF. The CDR3 DNA reads as TGTGCCAGCAGGCCCCGACTAGCGGGAGAGTGGGGTAAAGAGACCCAGTACTTC.

On this clonotype: A much larger clone differs from this one at a single base, so this may be a read error. The rearrangement uses TRBV5-1 and TRBJ2-1; tentatively, D is TRBD2 (5 bases). The CDR3 consists of 13 residues. Germline V gene lookup returns CDR1 SGHRS and CDR2 YFSETQ. The CDR3 protein is CASSLFPSNKQFF. The CDR3 DNA reads TGCGCCAGCAGCTTGTTCCCTAGCAATAAGCAGTTCTTC.

This clonotype has a handful of counts. The rearrangement uses TRBV6-5 and TRBJ2-1; TRBD1 aligns across 8 bases. This CDR3 has 16 residues. V lost 5 bases, J lost 0 bases, and 6 bases stayed unmatched. Germline CDR1 reads MNHEY; CDR2 reads SVGAGI. CDR3 nucleotides: TGTGCCAGCAGTAAAGGGACAGGCTTCTCCTACAATGAGCAGTTCTTC. Protein sequence: CASSKGTGFSYNEQFF.

Points on this clonotype: A much more abundant neighbour one base away suggests this may be a read error. J is TRBJ1-2 and V is TRBV6-2 or TRBV6-3; D might be TRBD1 (5 bases). Per germline, CDR1 MNHEY and CDR2 SVGEGT. There are 13 residues in the CDR3. The V and J ends lost 6 bases and 10 bases respectively, with 18 bases between them. The CDR3 region is CASSQDRDHDYTF. The CDR3 DNA reads as TGTGCCAGCAGCCAAGACAGAGACCATGACTACACCTTC.

This clonotype has a handful of counts. The V and J genes are TRBV6-6 and TRBJ1-5; D gene unclear. Trimming took 6 bases from V and 0 from J, leaving 15 bases between them. This CDR3 comprises 16 residues. Germline V CDR1 and CDR2: MNHNY, SVGAGI (reference sequence). CDR3 sequence reads: CASSHLGQYSNQPQHF. In nucleotides, the CDR3 is TGTGCCAGCAGCCACCTAGGCCAGTATAGCAATCAGCCCCAGCATTTT.

For this clonotype: This may arise from a read error, as a much more abundant clone is one base away. The V gene is TRBV5-1, the J gene TRBJ2-1; 7 nucleotides line up with TRBD2. CDR1 and CDR2 (germline): SGHRS, YFSETQ. The V segment lost 0 bases and the J segment 2 bases; nucleotides outside the gene matches: 8. CDR3 length: 17 amino acids. CDR3 sequence: CASSLVFGGLAYNEQFF. The CDR3 coding sequence is TGCGCCAGCAGCTTGGTGTTCGGCGGACTAGCCTACAATGAGCAGTTCTTC.

For this clonotype: A much larger clone lies one base from this, so it may be a read error. The chain couples TRBV11-2 to TRBJ1-4; 7 nucleotides line up with TRBD1. CDR1 and CDR2 from the germline V gene are SGHAT and FQNNGV. Trimming at V came to 4 bases and at J to 4 bases, leaving 9 bases not matched to a gene. This CDR3 is built from 16 residues. The CDR3 spells CASSYPSGTDNEKLFF. In nucleotides, the CDR3 is TGTGCCAGCAGCTACCCCTCTGGGACAGATAATGAAAAACTGTTTTTT.

Many counts were recorded for this clonotype. V gene TRBV30 combines with J gene TRBJ2-5; TRBD2 agrees at 10 bases. The CDR3 consists of 15 residues. V was pared by 2 bases and J by 5 bases, with 8 bases of the junction left unmatched. Per the germline V gene, CDR1 is GTSNPN and CDR2 is SVGIG (reference sequence). The CDR3 bases are TGTGCCTGGAGTCGGAGCGGGAGGGGGGGGGAGACCCAGTACTTC. This encodes CAWSRSGRGGETQYF.

This clonotype has only a few counts. This may be a read error, as it is one base from a much larger clone. The CDR3 here is CAWSSGQGWEQYF. CDR3 DNA sequence: TGTGCCTGGAGTAGCGGACAGGGTTGGGAGCAGTACTTC. The chain is built from TRBV30 and TRBJ2-7, with 8 bases that match TRBD1. This CDR3 has 13 amino acids. Germline V gives CDR1 GTSNPN, CDR2 SVGIG (reference sequence). V was pared by 2 bases and J by 7 bases, with 7 bases of the junction left unmatched.

This clonotype has ten or more counts. The rearrangement joins TRBV5-1 to TRBJ1-5; TRBD1 is a possible D gene (6 bases). CDR1 SGHRS and CDR2 YFSETQ come from the germline V gene. This CDR3 has 14 amino acids. This CDR3 reads CARRGGIRNQPQHF. The CDR3 coding sequence is TGCGCTAGAAGGGGGGGTATTAGGAATCAGCCCCAGCATTTT.

This chain joins TRBV3-1 and TRBJ1-3, with 8 bases that match TRBD1. The V segment lost 4 bases and the J segment 1 base; nucleotides outside the gene matches: 3. Germline V lookup: CDR1 LGHDT, CDR2 YNNKEL (reference sequence). The CDR3 consists of 15 residues. The CDR3 loop is CASSPTGGSGNTIYF. Here the CDR3 DNA reads TGTGCCAGCAGCCCCACAGGGGGGTCTGGAAACACCATATATTTT. Together with reference TRBV3-1 and TRBJ1-3, the CDR3 gives the full variable domain: DTAVSQTPKYLVTQMGNDKSIKCEQNLGHDTMYWYKQDSKKFLKIMFSYNNKELIINETVPNRFSPKSPDKAHLNLHINSLELGDSAVYFCASSPTGGSGNTIYFGEGSWLTVV.

This clonotype is labeled medium-sized. The chain couples TRBV7-3 to TRBJ2-1; no reliable D call. The CDR3 has 16 amino acids. V lost 1 base and J 0 bases, leaving 10 bases between the germline ends. Germline V gene lookup returns CDR1 SGHTA and CDR2 FQGTGA. The CDR3 nucleotides are TGTGCCAGCAGCTTAAACCCCATAAGCTCCTACAATGAGCAGTTCTTC. Amino acids: CASSLNPISSYNEQFF.

This chain uses TRBV19 with TRBJ2-1; TRBD2 matches at 10 bases. This CDR3 has 16 amino acids. V was clipped by 3 bases and J by 7 bases; unmatched bases: 9. Germline V gene data show CDR1 as LNHDA and CDR2 as SQIVND (reference sequence). This chain's CDR3 is CASSISSGGVRNEQFF. The CDR3 DNA is TGTGCCAGTAGTATTTCTAGCGGGGGAGTTCGGAATGAGCAGTTCTTC.

CDR3 nucleotide sequence: TGCGCCAGCAGCTTGGCTCCGGGACAGGGGGCTGGAGAGACCCAGTACTTC. Translating it yields CASSLAPGQGAGETQYF. V is TRBV5-1 and J is TRBJ2-5; 12 nucleotides line up with TRBD1. This CDR3 has 17 amino acids. J gave up 4 bases and V 0 bases, and 7 bases lay outside the gene matches. Germline-derived CDR1 and CDR2 are SGHRS and YFSETQ. Based on the CDR3 plus reference TRBV5-1 and TRBJ2-5, the full variable domain is KAGVTQTPRYLIKTRGQQVTLSCSPISGHRSVSWYQQTPGQGLQFLFEYFSETQRNKGNFPGRFSGRQFSNSRSEMNVSTLELGDSALYLCASSLAPGQGAGETQYFGPGTRLLVL.

This clonotype appeared many times. The gene calls are TRBV7-9 and TRBJ2-5; D is undetermined. Trimming removed 5 bases from V and 5 bases from J, with 18 bases in between. This CDR3 contains 15 residues. In germline, CDR1 is SEHNR, CDR2 FQNEAQ (reference sequence). CDR3 DNA sequence: TGTGCCAGCAGCCCAGCCCGGATCACGGGCGAGACCCAGTACTTC. This sequence encodes CASSPARITGETQYF.